This TCR beta chain was captured by sequencing in a study of blood T cell repertoires in COVID-19. Study-wide context: Some COVID-19 samples were acute and others convalescent; all came from the United States, Italy and Spain. In each case, the material was cDNA or gDNA derived from T cells, B-cell-depleted T cells, or PBMCs.

Per the authors' pipeline: The authors estimated nucleated cell counts from reference gene primer amplification. The repertoire was sequenced with immunoSEQ multiplex PCR; TCRdb's copy has only in-frame clones and lacks some. That table furnishes V, J and clone size, whereas the DNA furnished D and trimming. Here the sample spans 150,000 to 200,000 clones, about 85% being singletons. This clone was picked up many times. CDR1 and CDR2 (germline): SGHKS, YYEKEE (reference sequence). The CDR3 contains 15 residues. The germline V and J ends were trimmed by 4 bases and 5 bases, with 16 bases remaining between them.

Sample: peripheral blood. V is TRBV5-5 and J is TRBJ1-5; weak D call: TRBD1 (6 bases). The receptor was derived from a woman aged 80 or older with acute or convalescent COVID-19. The CDR3 reads CASSAGQSRYQPQHF. CDR3 in DNA: TGTGCCAGCAGCGCCGGACAGTCCCGCTATCAGCCCCAGCATTTT.